This T cell receptor (beta chain) was captured in a study of beta chain features in type 1 diabetes. V was pared by 7 bases and J by 10 bases, with 9 bases of the junction left unmatched. This CDR3 region has 13 residues. Germline-derived CDR1 and CDR2 are SQVTM and ANQGSEA. In the case of this clone: Its antigen is as yet unknown.

Findings and caveats of the study: Possibly, sequencing cDNA over-represented cells that had high TCR expression levels.

The entirety of the isolated RNA underwent reverse transcription, so expressed TCRB transcripts were sequenced. The table came from immunoSEQ multiplex PCR; TCRdb's copy has only in-frame clones and leaves some out. Here the sample spans under 500,000 clones, 25% to 35% being singletons. What was sequenced was naive CD4+ T cells from blood. The chain carries TRBV29-1 and TRBJ2-1, with 11 nucleotides matching TRBD2. The receptor comes from a young man in good health. The CDR3 coding sequence is TGCAGCGCGAAGGGACTAGCGGTCTACGAGCAGTTCTTC. It translates to CSAKGLAVYEQFF.